The 29 T cell receptor beta chains below were found in one sample sequenced in a study of blood T cell repertoires in COVID-19. TCRdb's table, derived via immunoSEQ multiplex PCR, lists solely in-frame clones and lacks some. The table lists some 220,000 clones, 75% to 85% of them singletons, with more than 5.5% in the top ten. Sequencing was carried out using peripheral blood. The source of these receptors is a human donor in a cohort sampled during active COVID-19.

The rearrangement joins TRBV11-2 to TRBJ1-4; D might be TRBD1 (5 bases). CDR3 length: 17 amino acids. Trimming stripped 3 bases from V and 0 bases from J, with 14 bases between. The germline V gene has CDR1 SGHAT and CDR2 FQNNGV. The CDR3 loop is CASSLGGIPATNEKLFF. DNA of the CDR3: TGTGCCAGCAGCTTGGGGGGGATTCCCGCAACTAATGAAAAACTGTTTTTT.

The V and J genes are TRBV5-5 and TRBJ1-6; 9 bases are shared with TRBD1. The V gene end was trimmed by 2 bases and the J gene end by 7 bases; junction bases not matched to a gene: 7. The CDR3 contains 16 residues. The germline CDR1 and CDR2 sequences are SGHKS and YYEKEE (reference sequence). As DNA, the CDR3 is TGTGCCAGCAGCTTCACCTTACAGGGGGCAAATTCACCCCTCCACTTT. This codes for CASSFTLQGANSPLHF.

This chain joins TRBV6-5 and TRBJ1-2; a possible D gene is TRBD1 (5 bases). Trimming cost V 4 bases and J 9 bases, with 18 bases left between them. Germline-derived CDR1 and CDR2 are MNHEY and SVGAGI. CDR3 length equals 14 residues. CDR3 in DNA: TGTGCCAGCAGTTCCTACGACAGCCTTCGGAGCTACACCTTC. Its translation: CASSSYDSLRSYTF.

This clone has only a few counts. V usage is TRBV5-1 and J usage is TRBJ2-2; D gene ambiguous. Per the germline V gene, CDR1 is SGHRS and CDR2 is YFSETQ. The CDR3 contains 13 residues. Trimming removed 2 bases from V and 0 bases from J, with 2 bases in between. The CDR3 DNA is TGCGCCAGCAGCTTCGCGAACACCGGGGAGCTGTTTTTT. Its translation is CASSFANTGELFF.

The chain combines TRBV6-1 with TRBJ2-7; 8 nucleotides align to TRBD1. This CDR3 comprises 14 residues. The trim removed 3 bases at V and 2 bases at J, leaving 3 bases unmatched. Germline lookup yields CDR1 MNHNS and CDR2 SASEGT. In nucleotides, the CDR3 is TGTGCCAGCAGTGAGTGGGACAGGCCCTACGAGCAGTACTTC. It yields the protein CASSEWDRPYEQYF.

The CDR3 loop reads CASRPMGQGSSGYTF. CDR3 DNA: TGTGCCAGCAGGCCGATGGGGCAGGGAAGCTCTGGCTACACCTTC. The rearrangement uses TRBV6-4 and TRBJ1-2; a weak D match, TRBD1 (5 bases). Trimming took off 6 bases at V and 7 bases at J, with 21 bases between the two ends. The germline V gene has CDR1 MRHNA and CDR2 SNTAGT. CDR3 length equals 15 residues.

The chain carries TRBV20-1 and TRBJ2-7, with D maybe TRBD2 (5 bases). Trimming cost V 3 bases and J 4 bases, with 13 bases left between them. This CDR3 is 13 amino acids long. Germline V lookup: CDR1 DFQATT, CDR2 SNEGSKA (reference sequence). This chain's CDR3 is CSASSETTYEQYF. The CDR3 DNA reads as TGCAGTGCTAGTAGCGAGACTACTTACGAGCAGTACTTC.

This clone turned up a few times. This chain connects TRBV6-5 to TRBJ2-7; 11 bases agree with TRBD2. Germline CDR1 and CDR2: MNHEY and SVGAGI. The length of the CDR3 is 15 residues. V was clipped by 6 bases and J by 4 bases; unmatched bases: 8. For the CDR3, the DNA is TGTGCCAGCAGGCGTAGCGGGGGGGCGTCGTACGAGCAGTACTTC. Translation: CASRRSGGASYEQYF.

This clone was found a few times. The chain couples TRBV5-1 to TRBJ2-6, with 9 bases lining up with TRBD1. Looked up from germline, CDR1 is SGHRS and CDR2 is YFSETQ. This CDR3 has 18 amino acids. V shed 4 bases, J shed 2 bases, and the junction held 10 bases outside the gene matches. CDR3 nucleotide sequence: TGCGCCAGCAGCCCCGCCCGGGACAGGGTGGCTGGGGCCAACGTCCTGACTTTC. The encoded protein is CASSPARDRVAGANVLTF. The whole variable domain, filled in from reference TRBV5-1 and TRBJ2-6, reads KAGVTQTPRYLIKTRGQQVTLSCSPISGHRSVSWYQQTPGQGLQFLFEYFSETQRNKGNFPGRFSGRQFSNSRSEMNVSTLELGDSALYLCASSPARDRVAGANVLTFGAGSRLTVL.

The gene calls are TRBV19 and TRBJ2-1; 12 nucleotides line up with TRBD2. Germline V gene lookup returns CDR1 LNHDA and CDR2 SQIVND (reference sequence). The V segment lost 5 bases and the J segment 8 bases; nucleotides outside the gene matches: 7. There are 15 residues in the CDR3. The CDR3 DNA sequence: TGTGCCAGTAGTCCCACTAGCGGGGGGAGATATGAGCAGTTCTTC. Translating it yields CASSPTSGGRYEQFF.

The chain has TRBV7-2 and TRBJ2-2; possibly TRBD2 for D (5 bases). V shed 2 bases and J shed 5 bases, with 15 bases lying between them. The CDR3 runs to 16 residues. Germline V gives CDR1 SGHTA, CDR2 FQGNSA. The CDR3 bases are TGTGCCAGCAGCTTACGAGAGGGCCTCGGGACCGGGGAGCTGTTTTTT. It is translated as CASSLREGLGTGELFF.

The chain combines TRBV11-2 with TRBJ2-1, with 8 bases aligning to TRBD1. The V and J ends lost 6 bases and 9 bases, in that order; junction bases with no gene match: 4. This CDR3 is 12 amino acids long. Germline V gene data show CDR1 as SGHAT and CDR2 as FQNNGV. The DNA of the CDR3 is TGTGCCAGCAGTCCAGGGGGCGCTGAGCAGTTCTTC. This encodes CASSPGGAEQFF.

CDR3 sequence: CASSSSGRRYEQYF. The DNA for the CDR3 is TGTGCCAGTAGTTCTAGCGGGAGGCGATACGAGCAGTACTTC. V and J are TRBV19 and TRBJ2-7; the match to TRBD2 covers 11 bases. V dropped 5 bases and J dropped 4; count of bases not matched to a gene: 4. Germline V lookup: CDR1 LNHDA, CDR2 SQIVND (reference sequence). This CDR3 spans 14 amino acids.

The rearrangement joins TRBV18 to TRBJ1-1; TRBD1 matches 10 bases. This CDR3 spans 15 amino acids. V gave up 3 bases and J gave up 5 bases; unmatched junction bases: 6. The germline CDR1 and CDR2 sequences are KGHSH and LQKENI. In nucleotides, the CDR3 is TGTGCCAGCTCACCCCTTGGACAGGGGGGAACTGAAGCTTTCTTT. Protein product: CASSPLGQGGTEAFF.

The chain employs TRBV9 and TRBJ2-7; 12 positions match TRBD1. There are 16 residues in the CDR3. The V gene end was trimmed by 2 bases and the J gene end by 4 bases; junction bases not matched to a gene: 7. CDR1 is SGDLS and CDR2 is YYNGEE in the germline V gene. The CDR3 spells CASSVTGTGGGYEQYF. The CDR3 bases are TGTGCCAGCAGCGTTACCGGGACAGGGGGCGGGTACGAGCAGTACTTC. The full variable domain, rest sourced from reference TRBV9 and TRBJ2-7, is DSGVTQTPKHLITATGQRVTLRCSPRSGDLSVYWYQQSLDQGLQFLIQYYNGEERAKGNILERFSAQQFPDLHSELNLSSLELGDSALYFCASSVTGTGGGYEQYFGPGTRLTVT.

This clone was counted only a few times. The J gene is TRBJ2-5, the V gene TRBV10-1, with a tentative D call TRBD1 (6 bases). This CDR3 spans 14 amino acids. V was shortened by 3 bases and J by 3 bases, with 11 bases between the two germline ends. Germline-derived CDR1 and CDR2 are WNHNN and SYGVQD (reference sequence). The CDR3 nucleotides read TGCGCCAGCAGTGACGTTGGACAGAAAGAGACCCAGTACTTC. Protein sequence: CASSDVGQKETQYF.

The V call is TRBV18, the J call TRBJ2-5; 7 bases map to TRBD1. Looked up from germline, CDR1 is KGHSH and CDR2 is LQKENI. V gave up 6 bases and J gave up 5 bases; unmatched junction bases: 18. This CDR3 comprises 17 residues. CDR3 in amino acids: CASSPPTGSEERETQYF. In DNA form, the CDR3 reads TGTGCCAGCTCGCCTCCGACAGGGTCCGAGGAGAGGGAGACCCAGTACTTC. Based on the CDR3 plus reference TRBV18 and TRBJ2-5, the full variable domain is NAGVMQNPRHLVRRRGQEARLRCSPMKGHSHVYWYRQLPEEGLKFMVYLQKENIIDESGMPKERFSAEFPKEGPSILRIQQVVRGDSAAYFCASSPPTGSEERETQYFGPGTRLLVL.

The rearrangement uses TRBV4-2 and TRBJ2-7; 7 bases agree with TRBD2. Germline trimming cut 4 bases from V and 0 bases from J; bases unmatched to any gene: 15. CDR1 is LGHNA and CDR2 is YNFKEQ in the germline V gene. CDR3 size: 18 residues. CDR3 coding DNA: TGTGCCAGCAGCCCACGTTCCCGACTAGCTGATAACTCCTACGAGCAGTACTTC. This sequence encodes CASSPRSRLADNSYEQYF.

The V and J genes are TRBV11-2 and TRBJ2-7; tentative D call: TRBD2 (6 bases). The germline V gene has CDR1 SGHAT and CDR2 FQNNGV. V shed 0 bases and J shed 2 bases, with 17 bases lying between them. The CDR3 has 17 residues. The CDR3 DNA is TGTGCCAGCAGCTTAGAAGCGGTTGGAGGAGGGACCTACGAGCAGTACTTC. It codes for CASSLEAVGGGTYEQYF.

V usage is TRBV6-5 and J usage is TRBJ1-5, with D uncertain. The germline V and J ends were trimmed by 6 bases and 6 bases, with 15 bases remaining between them. The CDR3 has 14 amino acids. Germline-derived CDR1 and CDR2 are MNHEY and SVGAGI. CDR3 bases: TGTGCCAGCAGCGCCGGGCGGCGGGGTCAGCCCCAGCATTTT. Its translation is CASSAGRRGQPQHF.

The rearrangement uses TRBV7-9 and TRBJ2-3; 10 bases are shared with TRBD2. Trimming took 3 bases from V and 1 from J; bases not matched to a gene: 4. This CDR3 spans 16 amino acids. From germline, CDR1 is SEHNR and CDR2 FQNEAQ (reference sequence). Here the CDR3 DNA reads TGTGCCAGCAGCTTTCCTAGCGGGAGCGGCACAGATACGCAGTATTTT. It encodes CASSFPSGSGTDTQYF.

The gene calls are TRBV5-5 and TRBJ1-4; D is possibly TRBD1 (5 bases). Germline V gene data show CDR1 as SGHKS and CDR2 as YYEKEE (reference sequence). V was pared by 4 bases and J by 2 bases, with 15 bases between. The CDR3 extends over 16 amino acids. The CDR3 region is CASSPEQGWTNEKLFF. The CDR3 DNA reads as TGTGCCAGCAGCCCGGAGCAGGGTTGGACTAATGAAAAACTGTTTTTT.

The chain combines TRBV7-6 with TRBJ2-1; D perhaps matches TRBD2 (6 bases). The CDR3 is 15 residues long. Germline loops: CDR1 SGHVS, CDR2 FNYEAQ. Trimming took 6 bases from V and 2 from J, leaving 14 bases between them. Here the CDR3 DNA reads TGTGCCAGCAGTCCTCTAGCGACAGCCTACAATGAGCAGTTCTTC. It is translated as CASSPLATAYNEQFF.

This chain links TRBV6-5 with TRBJ2-2; 10 bases are a match to TRBD1. There are 15 residues in the CDR3. Germline CDR1 and CDR2: MNHEY and SVGAGI. Unmatched junction bases numbered 3, after V lost 4 bases and J lost 4 bases. CDR3 in amino acids: CASSWTGGGTGELFF. The CDR3 nucleotides read TGTGCCAGCAGTTGGACAGGGGGAGGCACCGGGGAGCTGTTTTTT.

The chain is built from TRBV29-1 and TRBJ2-3; 7 positions agree with TRBD2. This CDR3 is 13 amino acids long. With 7 bases clipped from V and 0 bases from J, the junction kept 4 bases outside the gene matches. The V gene's germline CDR1 is SQVTM and CDR2 ANQGSEA. The CDR3 region has the DNA TGCAGCGCCGAAGCGGGGAGCACAGATACGCAGTATTTT. It is translated as CSAEAGSTDTQYF.

This clone was picked up one time. The chain couples TRBV29-1 to TRBJ1-1, with D maybe TRBD1 (5 bases). CDR1 is SQVTM, CDR2 ANQGSEA, per germline. This CDR3 contains 16 residues. The V and J ends lost 4 bases and 0 bases respectively, with 18 bases between them. The CDR3 region has the DNA TGCAGCGTTGGAAACCTTCCATCAGGGTTGAACACTGAAGCTTTCTTT. Amino acid sequence: CSVGNLPSGLNTEAFF.

The chain is built from TRBV5-4 and TRBJ2-3, with 7 nucleotides matching TRBD1. Germline V gene data show CDR1 as SGHNT and CDR2 as YYREEE (reference sequence). J was trimmed by 5 bases and V by 4 bases; bases with no gene match: 7. The CDR3 is 14 amino acids. CDR3 nucleotides: TGTGCCAGCAGCGTGGGATACAGGGGAGATACGCAGTATTTT. Its protein product is CASSVGYRGDTQYF.

The rearrangement uses TRBV6-2 or TRBV6-3 and TRBJ1-1; the match to TRBD1 covers 9 bases. This CDR3 is 14 amino acids long. Germline V gene data show CDR1 as MNHEY and CDR2 as SVGEGT. Germline trimming cut 5 bases from V and 7 bases from J; bases unmatched to any gene: 8. The CDR3 DNA follows: TGTGCCAGCAGTCTGGACAGGGGCTTAGGTGAAGCTTTCTTT. This translates into CASSLDRGLGEAFF.

This clone has more than one count but fewer than ten. The chain combines TRBV9 with TRBJ2-7, with a weak D call TRBD1 (6 bases). The germline CDR1 and CDR2 sequences are SGDLS and YYNGEE. Trimming took off 3 bases at V and 6 bases at J, with 19 bases between the two ends. The CDR3 runs 15 residues. CDR3 in amino acids: CASSASRGQSGEQYF. CDR3 sequence (DNA): TGTGCCAGCAGCGCCTCCAGAGGACAGTCGGGCGAGCAGTACTTC. Full variable domain (rest looked up from reference TRBV9 and TRBJ2-7): DSGVTQTPKHLITATGQRVTLRCSPRSGDLSVYWYQQSLDQGLQFLIQYYNGEERAKGNILERFSAQQFPDLHSELNLSSLELGDSALYFCASSASRGQSGEQYFGPGTRLTVT.